This record covers a single TCR beta chain. The antigen is undetermined. Assay: immunoSEQ multiplex PCR; the TCRdb copy retains only in-frame clones and omits some. The table shows 150,000 or so clones, with 90% to 95% occurring only once. This CDR3 has 15 amino acids. Germline V gene sequence: CDR1 LGHNT, CDR2 FRNRAP. The V and J ends lost 5 bases and 4 bases respectively, with 17 bases between them. The record originates from a study of T cell responses to AZD1222 COVID-19 vaccine. Study findings and constraints: Donors, mostly white British, included more females; clonal diversity was possibly underestimated.

The receptor was isolated from an adult who received the AZD1222 COVID-19 vaccine. The sequencing here drew on peripheral blood, taken 28 days after the second AZD1222 dose. V usage is TRBV12-5 and J usage is TRBJ1-2, with a possible D match to TRBD1 (5 bases). Here the CDR3 reads CASGPPPAGTYGYTF. DNA of the CDR3: TGTGCTAGTGGTCCCCCCCCGGCAGGGACCTATGGCTACACCTTC. Combining the CDR3 with reference TRBV12-5 and TRBJ1-2 gives the whole variable domain DARVTQTPRHKVTEMGQEVTMRCQPILGHNTVFWYRQTMMQGLELLAYFRNRAPLDDSGMPKDRFSAEMPDATLATLKIQPSEPRDSAVYFCASGPPPAGTYGYTFGSGTRLTVV.